This T cell receptor beta chain was observed in a study of a mutant IDH1 vaccine in newly diagnosed glioma. The overall study: Receipt of radiotherapy, temozolomide, or both preceded the study, and most received both.

Time point noted: week 35, safety follow-up. What each vaccine dose contained was 300 ug of mutant IDH1 20-mer peptide, accompanied by topical imiquimod. This clone turned up a few times. Its antigen is unknown. TCRdb keeps only in-frame clones here, not all; method: immunoSEQ multiplex PCR. The sample has some 57,000 clones; 84% are singletons. Broader study findings: Researchers report vaccine-induced immune responses in roughly 94% of patients.

The sequence derives from a woman between 18 and 30 years old with glioma. Specimen: PBMCs, collected from a glioma patient whose treatment included an IDH1 peptide vaccine.

The CDR3 reads CARGRVAEAFF. CDR3 bases: TGTGCCAGAGGGCGGGTGGCTGAAGCTTTCTTT. The rearrangement links TRBV2 to TRBJ1-1; D gene ambiguous. V dropped 9 bases and J dropped 6 bases, with 11 bases sitting between them. The CDR3 runs to 11 residues. Germline V CDR1 and CDR2: SNHLY, FYNNEI. The full variable domain, completed using reference TRBV2 and TRBJ1-1, is EPEVTQTPSHQVTQMGQEVILRCVPISNHLYFYWYRQILGQKVEFLVSFYNNEISEKSEIFDDQFSVERPDGSNFTLKIRSTKLEDSAMYFCARGRVAEAFFGQGTRLTVV.